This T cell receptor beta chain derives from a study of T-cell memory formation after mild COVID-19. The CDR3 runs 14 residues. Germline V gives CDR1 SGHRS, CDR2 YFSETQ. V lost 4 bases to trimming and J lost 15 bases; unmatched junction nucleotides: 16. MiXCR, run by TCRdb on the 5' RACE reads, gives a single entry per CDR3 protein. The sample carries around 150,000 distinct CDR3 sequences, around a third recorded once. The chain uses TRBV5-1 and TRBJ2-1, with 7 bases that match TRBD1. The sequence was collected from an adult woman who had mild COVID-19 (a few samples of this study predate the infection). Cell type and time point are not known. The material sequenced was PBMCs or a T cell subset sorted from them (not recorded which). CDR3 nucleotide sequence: TGCGCCAGCAGCGCGAGGACAGGCCCAGGTTTCCCGTTCTTC. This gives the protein CASSARTGPGFPFF.